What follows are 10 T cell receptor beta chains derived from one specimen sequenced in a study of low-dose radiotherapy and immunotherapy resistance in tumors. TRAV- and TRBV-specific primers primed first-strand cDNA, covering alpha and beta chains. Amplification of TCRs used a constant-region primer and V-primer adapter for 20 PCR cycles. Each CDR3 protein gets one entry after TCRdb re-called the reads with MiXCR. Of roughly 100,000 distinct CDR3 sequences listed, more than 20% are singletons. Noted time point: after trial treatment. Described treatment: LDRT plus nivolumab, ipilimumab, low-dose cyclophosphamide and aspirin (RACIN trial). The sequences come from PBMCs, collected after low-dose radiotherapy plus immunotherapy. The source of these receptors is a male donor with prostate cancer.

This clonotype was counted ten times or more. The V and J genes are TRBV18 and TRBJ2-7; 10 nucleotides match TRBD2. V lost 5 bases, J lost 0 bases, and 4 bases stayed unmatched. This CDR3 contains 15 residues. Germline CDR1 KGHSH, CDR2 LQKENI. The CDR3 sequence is CASSSTSGTSYEQYF. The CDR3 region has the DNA TGTGCCAGCTCAAGCACTAGCGGGACCTCCTACGAGCAGTACTTC.

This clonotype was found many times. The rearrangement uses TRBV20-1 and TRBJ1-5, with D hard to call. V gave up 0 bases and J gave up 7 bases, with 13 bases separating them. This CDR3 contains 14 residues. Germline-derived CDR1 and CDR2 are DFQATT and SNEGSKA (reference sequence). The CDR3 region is CSARDVGPGQPQHF. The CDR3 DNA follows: TGCAGTGCTAGAGATGTAGGCCCCGGCCAGCCCCAGCATTTT.

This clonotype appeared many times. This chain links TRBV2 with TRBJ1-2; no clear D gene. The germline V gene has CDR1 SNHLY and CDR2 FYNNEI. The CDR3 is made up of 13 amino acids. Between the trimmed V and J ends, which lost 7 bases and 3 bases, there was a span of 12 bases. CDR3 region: CASTTREDYGYTF. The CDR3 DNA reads TGTGCCAGCACAACGAGGGAAGACTATGGCTACACCTTC. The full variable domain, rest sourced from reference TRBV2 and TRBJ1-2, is EPEVTQTPSHQVTQMGQEVILRCVPISNHLYFYWYRQILGQKVEFLVSFYNNEISEKSEIFDDQFSVERPDGSNFTLKIRSTKLEDSAMYFCASTTREDYGYTFGSGTRLTVV.

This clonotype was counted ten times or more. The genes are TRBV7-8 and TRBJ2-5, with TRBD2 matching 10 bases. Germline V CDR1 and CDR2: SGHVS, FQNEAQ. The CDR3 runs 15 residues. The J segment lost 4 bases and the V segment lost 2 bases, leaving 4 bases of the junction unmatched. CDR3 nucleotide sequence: TGTGCCAGCAGCTTAAGCGGGGGGGCCGGAGAGACCCAGTACTTC. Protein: CASSLSGGAGETQYF.

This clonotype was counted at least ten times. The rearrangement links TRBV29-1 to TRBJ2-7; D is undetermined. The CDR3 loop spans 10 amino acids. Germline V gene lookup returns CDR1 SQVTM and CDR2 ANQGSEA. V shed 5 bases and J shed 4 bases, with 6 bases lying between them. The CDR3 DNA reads TGCAGCGTTAGAGAATACGAGCAGTACTTC. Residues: CSVREYEQYF.

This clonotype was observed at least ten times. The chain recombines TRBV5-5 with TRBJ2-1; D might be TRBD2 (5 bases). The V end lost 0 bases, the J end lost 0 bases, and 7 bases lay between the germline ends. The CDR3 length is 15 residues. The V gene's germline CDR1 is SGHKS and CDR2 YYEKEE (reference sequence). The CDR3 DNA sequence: TGTGCCAGCAGCTTGGACGGGGACTCCTACAATGAGCAGTTCTTC. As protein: CASSLDGDSYNEQFF.

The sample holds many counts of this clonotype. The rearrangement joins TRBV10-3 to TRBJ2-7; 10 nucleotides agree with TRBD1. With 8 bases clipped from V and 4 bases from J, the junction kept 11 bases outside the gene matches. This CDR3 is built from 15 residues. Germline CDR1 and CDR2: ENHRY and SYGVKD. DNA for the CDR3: TGTGCCATCGGTCTTTTCCGGGACAGGGGTTACGAGCAGTACTTC. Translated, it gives CAIGLFRDRGYEQYF.

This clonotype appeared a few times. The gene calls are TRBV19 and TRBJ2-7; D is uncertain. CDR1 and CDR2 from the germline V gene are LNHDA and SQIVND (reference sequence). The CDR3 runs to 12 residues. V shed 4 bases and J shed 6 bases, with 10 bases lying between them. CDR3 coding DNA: TGTGCCAGTAGTACGTCCGGCGGCGAGCAGTACTTC. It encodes CASSTSGGEQYF.

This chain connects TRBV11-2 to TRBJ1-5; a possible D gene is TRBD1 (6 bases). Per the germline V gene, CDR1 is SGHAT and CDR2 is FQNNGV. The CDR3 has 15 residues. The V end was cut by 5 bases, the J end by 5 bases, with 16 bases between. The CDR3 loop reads CASSPWGGGYQPQHF. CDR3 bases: TGTGCCAGCAGCCCCTGGGGGGGCGGTTATCAGCCCCAGCATTTT.

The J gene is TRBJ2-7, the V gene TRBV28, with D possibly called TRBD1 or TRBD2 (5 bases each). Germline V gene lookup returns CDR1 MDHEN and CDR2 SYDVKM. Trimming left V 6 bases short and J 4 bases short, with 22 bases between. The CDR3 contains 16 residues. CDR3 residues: CASRGPGDGRPYEQYF. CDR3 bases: TGTGCCAGCAGGGGACCTGGCGACGGACGCCCGTACGAGCAGTACTTC.